This TCR beta chain is from a study of molecular identifiers for immune sequencing clone quantification. This clonotype occurred many times. TCRdb reprocessed the PCR reads via MiXCR and lists one record per CDR3 protein. The data contain 60,000 to 80,000 distinct CDR3 sequences, around 20% of them seen just once; the ten biggest clones take up roughly 1.6%. Germline lookup yields CDR1 DFQATT and CDR2 SNEGSKA (reference sequence). The CDR3 sequence is 17 residues long. V shed 0 bases, J shed 0 bases, and the junction held 8 bases outside the gene matches. The receptor's source is a human donor in good health. Some libraries in this study had Jurkat cell RNA spiked in. This chain links TRBV20-1 with TRBJ1-2, with 9 nucleotides matching TRBD1. Input material: naive CD8+ T cells from blood, with Jurkat cell RNA spiked in. Subset noted: FACS-sorted CD8+CD4-CCR7+CD45RA+ naive T cells. DNA for the CDR3: TGCAGTGCTAGAGATCGGGACAGGGTTTTGCCTAACTATGGCTACACCTTC. It specifies CSARDRDRVLPNYGYTF.